A selection of T cell receptor beta chains follows, all from one sample in a study of shared clonotypes between healthy human individuals. TCRdb's table, derived via immunoSEQ multiplex PCR, lists solely in-frame clones and lacks some. The table records about 2.1 million clones, just over 90% of them present only once. Input material: naive CD8+ T cells from PBMCs. These receptors were obtained from a man between 18 and 29 years old in good health. Some clones in this sample may be carry-over from other donors' samples. The CDR3 runs from the conserved cysteine through the conserved F or W. D genes are given only for firm matches. Some rows mark clone size as missing; the rest say once, few, many or name a class of expanded clone.

.	TRBV29-1	.	TRBJ1-5	CSVRTGFGPQHF	TGCAGCGTTCGGACGGGGTTCGGCCCCCAGCATTTT
.	TRBV18	.	TRBJ2-7	CASSPDRDSGYEQYF	TGTGCCAGCTCACCGGACCGCGACAGCGGCTACGAGCAGTACTTC
TRBD2	TRBV28	.	TRBJ2-5	CASSFPRTSGSRAQETQYF	TGTGCCAGCAGTTTCCCCAGGACTAGCGGGAGTAGGGCTCAAGAGACCCAGTACTTC
.	TRBV9	.	TRBJ1-2	CASSVGADKYNYGYTF	TGTGCCAGCAGCGTAGGGGCGGACAAGTACAACTATGGCTACACCTTC
.	TRBV28	.	TRBJ2-7	CASSSRNRGSITYEQYF	TGTGCCAGCAGTTCCCGTAATAGGGGCTCAATTACCTACGAGCAGTACTTC
TRBD2	TRBV9	.	TRBJ2-7	CASSLSGRDNGDEQYF	TGTGCCAGCAGCCTAAGCGGGAGGGACAACGGCGACGAGCAGTACTTC
TRBD1	TRBV27	.	TRBJ2-5	CASSPGQGGVEYF	TGTGCCAGCAGTCCTGGACAGGGTGGAGTTGAGTACTTC
TRBD2	TRBV2	.	TRBJ2-1	CASSEGLAYNEQFF	TGTGCCAGCAGTGAGGGACTAGCGTACAATGAGCAGTTCTTC
TRBD2	TRBV28	.	TRBJ2-3	CASNSGRGSTDTQYF	TGTGCCAGCAATTCTGGGAGGGGCAGCACAGATACGCAGTATTTT
.	TRBV19	.	TRBJ1-5	CASSSVRENQPQHF	TGTGCCAGTAGTTCCGTCAGGGAGAATCAGCCCCAGCATTTT
TRBD2	TRBV30	.	TRBJ2-1	CAWSVLATSGSYNEQFF	TGTGCCTGGAGTGTACTCGCGACTAGCGGTTCATACAATGAGCAGTTCTTC
.	TRBV4-1	.	TRBJ1-5	CASSQEGLNSNQPQHF	TGCGCCAGCAGCCAAGAGGGGTTAAATAGCAATCAGCCCCAGCATTTT
.	TRBV5-1	.	TRBJ2-3	CASSLDRVGTDTQYF	TGCGCCAGCAGCTTGGACAGGGTAGGGACAGATACGCAGTATTTT
.	TRBV5-6	.	TRBJ2-7	CASSFAGHLDYEQYF	TGTGCCAGCAGCTTCGCGGGACACCTGGATTACGAGCAGTACTTC
.	TRBV7-3	.	TRBJ2-7	CASSPFGGIIYEQYF	TGTGCCAGCAGCCCCTTTGGGGGCATTATCTACGAGCAGTACTTC
TRBD2	TRBV28	.	TRBJ2-7	CASSLFPSGSYEQYF	TGTGCCAGCAGTTTATTTCCTAGCGGGAGCTACGAGCAGTACTTC
TRBD1	TRBV7-9	.	TRBJ1-2	CASSYKQGEGYTF	TGTGCCAGCAGCTACAAACAGGGGGAAGGCTACACCTTC
TRBD2	TRBV19	.	TRBJ2-1	CASSVGSGGLGNEQFF	TGTGCCAGTAGTGTTGGCAGCGGGGGTCTAGGGAATGAGCAGTTCTTC
TRBD1	TRBV18	.	TRBJ2-2	CASSPPPDRAGTGELFF	TGTGCCAGCTCACCGCCCCCGGACAGGGCGGGCACCGGGGAGCTGTTTTTT
.	TRBV7-3	.	TRBJ2-1	CASSLDSRSSYNEQFF	TGTGCCAGCAGCTTAGACTCCCGGAGCTCCTACAATGAGCAGTTCTTC
.	TRBV9	.	TRBJ1-2	CASSVVSGEGYTF	TGTGCCAGCAGCGTAGTCTCAGGCGAGGGCTACACCTTC
TRBD1	TRBV7-8	.	TRBJ1-5	CASSLGDRRNQPQHF	TGTGCCAGCAGCTTAGGGGACAGGCGGAATCAGCCCCAGCATTTT
.	TRBV7-9	.	TRBJ2-2	CASSSSLGGELFF	TGTGCCAGCAGCTCCTCTCTTGGCGGGGAGCTGTTTTTT
.	TRBV7-6	once	TRBJ2-1	CASSLEAGDNEQFF	TGTGCCAGCAGCTTAGAGGCAGGGGACAATGAGCAGTTCTTC
.	TRBV30	.	TRBJ1-4	CAWSPRGYEKLFF	TGTGCCTGGAGCCCCAGGGGTTACGAAAAACTGTTTTTT
.	TRBV4-1	.	TRBJ1-2	CASSQVGKVNYGYTF	TGCGCCAGCAGCCAAGTCGGAAAAGTGAACTATGGCTACACCTTC
TRBD1	TRBV25-1	.	TRBJ2-7	CASSELRTGVHEQYF	TGTGCCAGCAGTGAATTAAGGACAGGGGTGCACGAGCAGTACTTC
TRBD1	TRBV4-1	.	TRBJ1-6	CASSPGQGYNSPLHF	TGCGCCAGCAGCCCGGGACAGGGATATAATTCACCCCTCCACTTT
.	TRBV28	.	TRBJ1-5	CASSFDGGWGNQPQHF	TGTGCCAGCAGTTTCGACGGGGGCTGGGGCAATCAGCCCCAGCATTTT
TRBD2	TRBV4-1	.	TRBJ2-1	CASSHPREGQPNEQFF	TGCGCCAGCAGCCACCCGAGGGAGGGCCAACCCAATGAGCAGTTCTTC
.	TRBV5-8	.	TRBJ1-1	CASSQDSRTEAFF	TGTGCCAGCAGCCAGGACTCTAGGACTGAAGCTTTCTTT
TRBD1	TRBV7-2	.	TRBJ2-5	CASSSYRGRGETQYF	TGTGCCAGCAGCAGTTACAGGGGGCGCGGGGAGACCCAGTACTTC
TRBD1	TRBV9	.	TRBJ2-2	CASSVGQLNTGELFF	TGTGCCAGCAGCGTGGGACAGTTGAACACCGGGGAGCTGTTTTTT
.	TRBV4-1	.	TRBJ2-1	CASSREPGFPNEQFF	TGCGCCAGCAGCCGAGAGCCGGGATTTCCCAATGAGCAGTTCTTC
.	TRBV5-1	.	TRBJ2-1	CASSLVEWTSYNEQFF	TGCGCCAGCAGCTTGGTCGAATGGACCTCCTACAATGAGCAGTTCTTC
TRBD2	TRBV28	.	TRBJ2-1	CASTGLGVFYNEQFF	TGTGCCAGCACCGGACTAGGGGTTTTCTACAATGAGCAGTTCTTC
.	TRBV9	.	TRBJ2-5	CASSVADPGETQYF	TGTGCCAGCAGCGTCGCGGACCCGGGGGAGACCCAGTACTTC
.	TRBV19	.	TRBJ1-5	CASSIRDQPQHF	TGTGCCAGTAGTATCCGGGATCAGCCCCAGCATTTT
.	TRBV2	.	TRBJ1-5	CASSEAGWQPQHF	TGTGCCAGCAGTGAAGCCGGATGGCAGCCCCAGCATTTT
.	TRBV27	.	TRBJ2-7	CASSFLPSSYEQYF	TGTGCCAGCAGTTTTCTCCCTAGCTCCTACGAGCAGTACTTC
TRBD1	TRBV2	.	TRBJ2-7	CATRTGSSYEQYF	TGTGCCACCCGGACAGGGTCCTCCTACGAGCAGTACTTC
TRBD1	TRBV28	.	TRBJ2-7	CASSFAGTGSYEQYF	TGTGCCAGCAGTTTTGCCGGGACAGGTTCCTACGAGCAGTACTTC
.	TRBV6-1	once	TRBJ1-1	CASRDPLTPNTEAFF	TGTGCCAGCAGAGACCCATTGACACCGAACACTGAAGCTTTCTTT
.	TRBV4-3	.	TRBJ1-3	CASSQDMQGGNTIYF	TGCGCCAGCAGCCAAGATATGCAGGGTGGAAACACCATATATTTT
TRBD2	TRBV7-9	.	TRBJ2-7	CASGRETSYEQYF	TGTGCCAGCGGGCGGGAGACCTCCTACGAGCAGTACTTC
.	TRBV4-3	.	TRBJ2-7	CASSHDTGTLKGYEQYF	TGCGCCAGCAGCCATGATACAGGGACACTCAAAGGGTACGAGCAGTACTTC